The sequence of this T cell receptor (beta chain) was determined in a study of T-cell reconstitution after alpha-beta-depleted transplantation in children. Study observations and caveats: Surviving recipient T cells and thymic progenitors underlay high day-60 TCRbeta diversity in some patients. Newly made T cells mostly supplied T-cell counts and diversity one year after transplant. Where alpha-beta T cells came from about two months after transplant was reportedly several hundred expanded graft clones.

The CDR3 covers 13 residues. The V gene end was trimmed by 3 bases and the J gene end by 7 bases; junction bases not matched to a gene: 0. This clonotype was observed many times. As yet, its antigen is unknown. Preparation of the TCRbeta library involved a method that used unique molecular identifiers. MiXCR, applied by TCRdb to the PCR reads, yields one record per CDR3 protein. The sample has approximately 290,000 distinct CDR3 sequences, more than 9% seen once. The receptor comes from a male patient between 2 and 15 years old who had a stem cell transplant for chronic granulomatous disease, so the T cells may come from the graft donor. The rearrangement links TRBV12-3 or TRBV12-4 to TRBJ2-1; 10 nucleotides line up with TRBD1. This sample comprised peripheral blood, obtained 180 days after TCRalphabeta/CD19-depleted stem cell transplant. CDR3 DNA sequence: TGTGCCAGCAGTTTGGACAGGGGGAATGAGCAGTTCTTC. Translating it yields CASSLDRGNEQFF.